This is a list of T cell receptor beta chains from one sample in a study of identical twins. Each CDR3 protein is one row after TCRdb ran MiXCR on the 5' RACE reads. The sample has around 250,000 distinct CDR3 sequences, roughly 13% seen once. The sample was also linked to a second study, of yellow fever vaccine responses in identical twins.

What was sequenced was memory (CD45RO+) T cells sorted from blood. The receptor set was obtained from a woman aged 18-29 years in good health. Each CDR3 is given with its conserved first and last residue. A D gene is named only where the DNA matches it firmly. Size values are once, few and many counts, or a class for expanded clones, and some rows have none.

J gene | D gene | V gene | clone size | CDR3 DNA | CDR3 protein
TRBJ2-1 | TRBD2 | TRBV3-1 | NA | TGTGCCAGCAGCCAAGTTTTGGGTGGGACTACCTCCTACAATGAGCAGTTCTTC | CASSQVLGGTTSYNEQFF
TRBJ2-5 | NA | TRBV6-5 | few | TGTGCCAGCAGTTACGACCGGACCAGGAAGACCCAGTACTTC | CASSYDRTRKTQYF
TRBJ2-2 | TRBD2 | TRBV11-2 | few | TGTGCCAGCAGCTTAGATCGGGGGGGCGCGAACACCGGGGAGCTGTTTTTT | CASSLDRGGANTGELFF
TRBJ1-5 | NA | TRBV5-1 | many | TGCGCCAGCAGCTTCCTGGGTCAGCCCCAGCATTTT | CASSFLGQPQHF
TRBJ2-7 | NA | TRBV12-3/TRBV12-4 | NA | TGTGCCAGCAGTTCGTCTCACGGCGAGCAGTACTTC | CASSSSHGEQYF
TRBJ2-2 | NA | TRBV12-3/TRBV12-4 | many | TGTGCCAGCAGTTTAGCGCGAACCGGGACCTCGAACACCGGGGAGCTGTTTTTT | CASSLARTGTSNTGELFF
TRBJ2-7 | NA | TRBV29-1 | many | TGCAGCGTTGGCCTAATGGAGACAGGTTACTACGAGCAGTACTTC | CSVGLMETGYYEQYF
TRBJ2-1 | TRBD1 | TRBV29-1 | few | TGCAGCGTTGAGAGGGGACAGGGAGTTTACAATGAGCAGTTCTTC | CSVERGQGVYNEQFF
TRBJ1-1 | NA | TRBV29-1 | many | TGCAGCGTTAGCGGAAAGAGGAACACTGAAGCTTTCTTT | CSVSGKRNTEAFF
TRBJ1-5 | TRBD1 | TRBV20-1 | NA | TGCAGTGCTAGATCGGGACAGGGGGGTCAGCCCCAGCATTTT | CSARSGQGGQPQHF
TRBJ2-7 | NA | TRBV19 | few | TGTGCCAGTAGTAGAGGAACTTACTACGAGCAGTACTTC | CASSRGTYYEQYF
TRBJ2-5 | NA | TRBV20-1 | NA | TGCAGTGCCCCGAACGCCAGGGACGGGAGTGGGACCCAGTACTTC | CSAPNARDGSGTQYF
TRBJ2-1 | NA | TRBV20-1 | few | TGCAGTGCTAGAGATGCAGGGAGCGCATACAATGAGCAGTTCTTC | CSARDAGSAYNEQFF
TRBJ1-6 | NA | TRBV20-1 | few | TGCAGTGCTATCCCTCGGGGGGCGCATAATTCACCCCTCCACTTT | CSAIPRGAHNSPLHF
TRBJ2-1 | NA | TRBV20-1 | NA | TGCAGTGCTTCCCAGGGGGGTGGTTACAATGAGCAGTTCTTC | CSASQGGGYNEQFF
TRBJ2-3 | NA | TRBV4-3 | few | TGCGCCAGCAGCCAAGATACCCCAGGCCTCAGGGATACGCAGTATTTT | CASSQDTPGLRDTQYF
TRBJ2-7 | TRBD1 | TRBV6-2/TRBV6-3 | few | TGTGCCAGCAGTTACCAGCCAGGGGGCGAGCAGTACTTC | CASSYQPGGEQYF
TRBJ2-7 | NA | TRBV10-1 | NA | TGCGCCAGCAGTGAGTCGTCAGGCAACGAGCAGTACTTC | CASSESSGNEQYF
TRBJ2-3 | TRBD2 | TRBV4-3 | NA | TGCGCCAGCAGCCAAGAATGGGGACTAGCGGGATCCGATACGCAGTATTTT | CASSQEWGLAGSDTQYF
TRBJ2-5 | NA | TRBV5-6 | NA | TGTGCCAGCAGCTTGGATTCCCGGGGGGCGTACTTC | CASSLDSRGAYF
TRBJ2-1 | NA | TRBV7-9 | NA | TGTGCCAGCAGCCCGGACGTGAGTGAGCAGTTCTTC | CASSPDVSEQFF
TRBJ2-7 | NA | TRBV20-1 | NA | TGCTGCAGGGGCCAGGGTCAGGGCTACGAGCAGTACTTC | CCRGQGQGYEQYF
TRBJ2-2 | TRBD1 | TRBV19 | NA | TGTGCCAGTAGTATCCTCGGGACAGGGAGCACCGGGGAGCTGTTTTTT | CASSILGTGSTGELFF
TRBJ2-7 | NA | TRBV7-8 | few | TGTGCCAGCAGCTTCCCCGTCGGGGGGCTCTACGAGCAGTACTTC | CASSFPVGGLYEQYF
TRBJ2-7 | NA | TRBV27 | few | TGTGCCAGCAGCGACAAGGTGGGCTCGTACGAGCAGTACTTC | CASSDKVGSYEQYF
TRBJ1-5 | NA | TRBV4-1 | NA | TGCGCCAGCAGCCAAGATGGGCAGAATCAGCCCCAGCATTTT | CASSQDGQNQPQHF
TRBJ1-5 | NA | TRBV7-2 | few | TGTGCCAGCACCCTCGTGGCGGGGAAGCCCCAGCATTTT | CASTLVAGKPQHF
TRBJ1-1 | NA | TRBV29-1 | many | TGCAGCGTTCTAACTTCAGGATTTGTTACGACTGAAGCTTTCTTT | CSVLTSGFVTTEAFF
TRBJ1-2 | NA | TRBV5-6 | few | TGTGCCAGCAGCCTCTCAGGGGCAGGGATGGAGGGCTACACCTTC | CASSLSGAGMEGYTF
TRBJ1-5 | TRBD1 | TRBV20-1 | few | TGCAGTGCTAGATCCGGGACAGGGGCCGGTTGGGGCAATCAGCCCCAGCATTTT | CSARSGTGAGWGNQPQHF
TRBJ2-5 | TRBD2 | TRBV14 | NA | TGTGCCAGCAGCAAGAGCGGGAGATGGGAGACCCAGTACTTC | CASSKSGRWETQYF
TRBJ2-5 | NA | TRBV15 | NA | TGTGCCACCAGCGAGCTAGCGTTCCAAGAGACCCAGTACTTC | CATSELAFQETQYF
TRBJ2-5 | TRBD1 | TRBV11-3 | NA | TGTGCCAGCAGCTTAGGACAGGGCGGTTCGGAGACCCAGTACTTC | CASSLGQGGSETQYF
TRBJ2-2 | NA | TRBV4-2 | NA | TGTGCCAGCAGCCTCGCGCCTCCGGGATCGAACACCGGGGAGCTGTTTTTT | CASSLAPPGSNTGELFF
TRBJ2-5 | TRBD2 | TRBV7-2 | few | TGTGCCAGCAGCTTAGTGGGGACTAGCGTCCTCTTC | CASSLVGTSVLF
TRBJ2-1 | TRBD2 | TRBV12-3/TRBV12-4 | few | TGTGCCAGCAGCCGGACTAGCTTGCCCTACAATGAGCAGTTCTTC | CASSRTSLPYNEQFF
TRBJ2-1 | NA | TRBV12-3/TRBV12-4 | many | TGTGCCAGCACCCTAGGGCTAGCGAGAAACAATGAGCAGTTCTTC | CASTLGLARNNEQFF
TRBJ1-1 | NA | TRBV20-1 | few | TGCAGTGCTCCTGAGCCCCTAAGAATGAACACTGAAGCTTTCTTT | CSAPEPLRMNTEAFF
TRBJ1-2 | NA | TRBV12-3/TRBV12-4 | many | TGTGCCAGCAGTTTAGCGCGAGGCAGCATCTATGGCTACACCTTC | CASSLARGSIYGYTF
TRBJ1-1 | NA | TRBV7-2 | NA | TGTGCCAGCAGCTTAGAGGGTTCCAACACTGAAGCTTTCTTT | CASSLEGSNTEAFF